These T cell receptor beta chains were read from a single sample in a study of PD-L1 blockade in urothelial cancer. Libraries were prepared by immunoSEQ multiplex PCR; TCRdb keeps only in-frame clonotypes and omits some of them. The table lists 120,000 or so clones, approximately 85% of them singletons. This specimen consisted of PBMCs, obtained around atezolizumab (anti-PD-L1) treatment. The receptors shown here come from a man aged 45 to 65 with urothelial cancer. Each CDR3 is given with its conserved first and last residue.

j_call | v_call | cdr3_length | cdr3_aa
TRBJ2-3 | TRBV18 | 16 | CASSRRLAGGTDTQYF
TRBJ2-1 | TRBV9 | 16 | CASSARLAGVSNEQFF
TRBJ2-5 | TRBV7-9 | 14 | CASSPWDRGGTQYF
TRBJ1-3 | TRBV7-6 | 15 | CASSATPGQGNTIYF
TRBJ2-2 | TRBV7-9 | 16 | CASSLPRQGAAGELFF
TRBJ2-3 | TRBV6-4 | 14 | CASSEGSGTDTQYF
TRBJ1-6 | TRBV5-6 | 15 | CASSLGRRGYSPLHF
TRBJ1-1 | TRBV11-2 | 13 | CASSLLQGYEAFF
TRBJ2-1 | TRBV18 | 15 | CASSPIADSYNEQFF
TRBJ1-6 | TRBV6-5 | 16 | CASSYSGGGRSSPLHF
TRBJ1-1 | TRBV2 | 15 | CASSEDRALLPEAFF
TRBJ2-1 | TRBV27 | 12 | CASSSLYNEQFF